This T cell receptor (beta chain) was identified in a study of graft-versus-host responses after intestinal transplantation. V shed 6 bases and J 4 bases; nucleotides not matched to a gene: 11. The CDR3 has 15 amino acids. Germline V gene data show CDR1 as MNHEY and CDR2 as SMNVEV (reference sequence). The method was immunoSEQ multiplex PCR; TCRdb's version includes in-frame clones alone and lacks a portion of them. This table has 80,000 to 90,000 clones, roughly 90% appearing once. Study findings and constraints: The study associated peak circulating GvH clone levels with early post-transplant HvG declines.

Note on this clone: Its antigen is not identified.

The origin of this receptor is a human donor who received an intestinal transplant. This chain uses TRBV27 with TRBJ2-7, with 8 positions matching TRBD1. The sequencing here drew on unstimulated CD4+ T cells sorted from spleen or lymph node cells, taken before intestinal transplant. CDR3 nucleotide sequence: TGTGCCAGCAGACCCAATCAGGGGGCTTGGTACGAGCAGTACTTC. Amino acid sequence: CASRPNQGAWYEQYF.